The 4 T cell receptor beta chains reported below all come from one sample, sequenced in a study of human T cells and chemical hapten exposure. Sample time point: patch test 1, 2 weeks after DPC sensitization. Treatment defined: therapeutic diphenylcyclopropenone sensitization with weekly scalp DPC. Each CDR3 protein gets one entry after TCRdb re-called the RACE reads with MiXCR. The sample lists around 120,000 distinct CDR3 sequences, around 15% occurring once. The sample was whole blood, taken in connection with sensitization to the hapten diphenylcyclopropenone (DPC). The receptors were sampled from a man aged 18 to 30 with alopecia areata. Some clones in this sample may be carry-over from other donors' samples.

The chain employs TRBV6-2 or TRBV6-3 and TRBJ2-7; the match to TRBD1 covers 10 bases. J gave up 7 bases and V 4 bases, and 10 bases lay outside the gene matches. Per germline, CDR1 MNHEY and CDR2 SVGEGT. The CDR3 contains 15 residues. Written as DNA, the CDR3 is TGTGCCAGCAGTTGGACCTGGACAGGGGGACAAGAGCAGTACTTC. Translating gives CASSWTWTGGQEQYF.

In this sample, this clonotype turned up many times. This rearrangement joins TRBV12-3 or TRBV12-4 to TRBJ2-7; tentative D call: TRBD1 (5 bases). Trimming cost V 8 bases and J 0 bases, with 14 bases left between them. The length of the CDR3 is 14 residues. In nucleotides, the CDR3 is TGTGCCAGCGGCCCCCAGGGATCCTCCTACGAGCAGTACTTC. Translated: CASGPQGSSYEQYF.

The genes are TRBV11-2 and TRBJ1-1, with 10 bases fitting TRBD1. V lost 4 bases to trimming and J lost 7 bases; unmatched junction nucleotides: 9. Germline V gene sequence: CDR1 SGHAT, CDR2 FQNNGV. The CDR3 extends over 15 amino acids. The CDR3 sequence: CASSSTDRGRYEAFF. CDR3 in DNA: TGTGCCAGCAGCTCCACGGACAGGGGGAGGTATGAAGCTTTCTTT.

This clonotype was seen a handful of times. V usage is TRBV5-1 and J usage is TRBJ2-3, with D unresolved. The CDR3 contains 16 residues. The germline V gene encodes CDR1 SGHRS and CDR2 YFSETQ. Trimming shortened V by 2 bases and J by 1 base, and 14 bases separated the two germline ends. CDR3 residues: CASSFRINTGTDTQYF. The CDR3 DNA reads TGCGCCAGCAGCTTTCGAATAAACACAGGCACAGATACGCAGTATTTT. Full variable domain (outside the CDR3, taken from reference TRBV5-1 and TRBJ2-3): KAGVTQTPRYLIKTRGQQVTLSCSPISGHRSVSWYQQTPGQGLQFLFEYFSETQRNKGNFPGRFSGRQFSNSRSEMNVSTLELGDSALYLCASSFRINTGTDTQYFGPGTRLTVL.